The 2 T cell receptor beta chains listed next were all sequenced from one sample in a study of blood T cells in healthy people across ages. The use of a sample-barcoded 5' primer and a J-beta primer mix characterized a second PCR of roughly 7 to 11 cycles. TCRdb recomputed calls from the 5' RACE reads with MiXCR, one row per CDR3 protein. Of over 550,000 distinct CDR3 sequences detected, 25% to 30% appear once; the ten largest clones hold approximately 15%. What was sequenced was blood. These receptors all stem from a woman older than 75 in good health.

The chain is built from TRBV20-1 and TRBJ2-3, with D possibly being TRBD2 (6 bases). Per germline, CDR1 DFQATT and CDR2 SNEGSKA (reference sequence). CDR3 size: 13 residues. The V end lost 2 bases, the J end lost 7 bases, and 13 bases lay between the germline ends. Written as DNA, the CDR3 is TGCAGTGCTAGACTTGGAGGAGGGAATACGCAGTATTTT. It translates to CSARLGGGNTQYF.

This chain joins TRBV9 and TRBJ2-6; D might be TRBD2 (5 bases). The CDR3 runs to 16 residues. The V end lost 4 bases, the J end lost 2 bases, and 13 bases lay between the germline ends. CDR1 is SGDLS, CDR2 YYNGEE, per germline. The CDR3 region is CASSKTVGAGANVLTF. Written as DNA, the CDR3 is TGTGCCAGCAGCAAAACCGTCGGGGCTGGGGCCAACGTCCTGACTTTC. Together with reference TRBV9 and TRBJ2-6, the CDR3 gives the full variable domain: DSGVTQTPKHLITATGQRVTLRCSPRSGDLSVYWYQQSLDQGLQFLIQYYNGEERAKGNILERFSAQQFPDLHSELNLSSLELGDSALYFCASSKTVGAGANVLTFGAGSRLTVL.